The 10 T cell receptor beta chains reported below all come from one sample, sequenced in a study of cytomegalovirus exposure and HLA in healthy donors. TCRdb's copy holds only in-frame clones and misses some; the assay was immunoSEQ multiplex PCR. The sample lists approximately 170,000 clones; about four fifths were seen once. Specimen: PBMCs. These receptor sequences come from a man aged 25 to 40 in good health and CMV-seropositive.

The chain recombines TRBV6-1 with TRBJ2-2; 8 nucleotides match TRBD2. CDR1 and CDR2 (germline): MNHNS, SASEGT. Trimming cost V 2 bases and J 7 bases; bases outside gene matches: 21. CDR3 length: 20 amino acids. The CDR3 spells CASSEPTPGRPGLGFGELFF. CDR3 coding DNA: TGTGCCAGCAGTGAACCTACGCCCGGACGGCCGGGACTAGGCTTCGGGGAGCTGTTTTTT.

This chain uses TRBV2 with TRBJ2-5, with 10 bases fitting TRBD2. The ends lost 2 bases at V and 5 bases at J; junction bases unmatched: 11. Germline loops: CDR1 SNHLY, CDR2 FYNNEI. This CDR3 has 17 amino acids. DNA of the CDR3: TGTGCCAGCAGTGAATTGGTAGCGGGAGGACAGTTGGAGACCCAGTACTTC. Residues: CASSELVAGGQLETQYF.

The V and J genes are TRBV6-5 and TRBJ2-7; no clear D gene. The CDR3 runs 14 residues. The V and J ends lost 2 bases and 3 bases respectively, with 11 bases between them. Germline CDR1 and CDR2: MNHEY and SVGAGI. The CDR3 coding sequence is TGTGCCAGCAGTTACGGCGCAGGATACTACGAGCAGTACTTC. Its protein product is CASSYGAGYYEQYF.

This clone was counted a few times. The chain couples TRBV4-1 to TRBJ1-2; D remains unclear. This CDR3 has 13 amino acids. The germline CDR1 and CDR2 sequences are MGHRA and YSYEKL. V gave up 1 base and J gave up 3 bases, with 6 bases separating them. CDR3 sequence reads: CASSQVTDYGYTF. The CDR3 nucleotides read TGCGCCAGCAGCCAAGTAACAGACTATGGCTACACCTTC.

The gene calls are TRBV29-1 and TRBJ2-3; 12 bases agree with TRBD2. Trimming at V came to 7 bases and at J to 8 bases, leaving 7 bases not matched to a gene. The CDR3 is made up of 13 amino acids. Germline values: CDR1 SQVTM, CDR2 ANQGSEA. The DNA of the CDR3 is TGCAGCGGAAGGACTAGCGGGGAGGGTACGCAGTATTTT. Its protein is CSGRTSGEGTQYF.

The chain has TRBV28 and TRBJ1-1; the D is unclear. Trimming left V 7 bases short and J 3 bases short, with 12 bases between. The CDR3 runs 13 residues. The germline CDR1 and CDR2 sequences are MDHEN and SYDVKM. This chain's CDR3 is CASNLETYTEAFF. In DNA, the CDR3 is TGTGCCAGCAACTTGGAGACTTACACTGAAGCTTTCTTT.

This chain uses TRBV6-1 with TRBJ2-3, with D maybe TRBD1 (6 bases). The V and J ends lost 6 bases and 2 bases respectively, with 15 bases between them. The CDR3 has 15 residues. Germline loops: CDR1 MNHNS, CDR2 SASEGT. The DNA for the CDR3 is TGTGCCAGCAGCTGGGGGCTAGATCCCACAGATACGCAGTATTTT. Translation gives CASSWGLDPTDTQYF.

A remark on this clone: This sample includes further DNA sequences coding for the same CDR3. V usage is TRBV5-1 and J usage is TRBJ2-5, with D possibly being TRBD2 (5 bases). V dropped 4 bases and J dropped 1 base, with 11 bases sitting between them. Germline CDR1 is SGHRS and CDR2 is YFSETQ. The CDR3 spans 14 residues. Here the CDR3 DNA reads TGCGCCAGCAGCCCGAGTGGAGGCCAAGAGACCCAGTACTTC. It codes for CASSPSGGQETQYF.

The chain employs TRBV2 and TRBJ1-2; 12 bases map to TRBD1. This CDR3 has 17 residues. Germline lookup yields CDR1 SNHLY and CDR2 FYNNEI. The V segment lost 5 bases and the J segment 7 bases; nucleotides outside the gene matches: 14. Here the CDR3 reads CASSQRAGTGGDGGYTF. Written as DNA, the CDR3 is TGTGCCAGCAGTCAACGGGCCGGGACAGGGGGCGATGGTGGCTACACCTTC.

In its sample, this clone was seen once. The chain carries TRBV7-6 and TRBJ2-1; D perhaps matches TRBD1 (5 bases). The CDR3 totals 14 residues. V lost 4 bases to trimming and J lost 7 bases, with 14 bases between them. CDR1 and CDR2 (germline): SGHVS, FNYEAQ. In DNA, the CDR3 is TGTGCCAGCAGCTCTCCAGCCAAGGGGAATGAGCAGTTCTTC. It encodes CASSSPAKGNEQFF.